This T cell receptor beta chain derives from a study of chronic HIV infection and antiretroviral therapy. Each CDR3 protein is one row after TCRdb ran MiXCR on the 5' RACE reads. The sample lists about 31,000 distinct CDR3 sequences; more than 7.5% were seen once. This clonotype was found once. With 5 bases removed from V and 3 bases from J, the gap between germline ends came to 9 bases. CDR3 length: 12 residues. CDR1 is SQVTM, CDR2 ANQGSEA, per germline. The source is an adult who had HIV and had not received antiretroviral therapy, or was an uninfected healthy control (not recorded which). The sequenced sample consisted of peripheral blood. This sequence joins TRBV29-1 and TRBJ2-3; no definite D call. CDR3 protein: CSVMWVTDTQYF. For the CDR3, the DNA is TGCAGCGTTATGTGGGTTACAGATACGCAGTATTTT.